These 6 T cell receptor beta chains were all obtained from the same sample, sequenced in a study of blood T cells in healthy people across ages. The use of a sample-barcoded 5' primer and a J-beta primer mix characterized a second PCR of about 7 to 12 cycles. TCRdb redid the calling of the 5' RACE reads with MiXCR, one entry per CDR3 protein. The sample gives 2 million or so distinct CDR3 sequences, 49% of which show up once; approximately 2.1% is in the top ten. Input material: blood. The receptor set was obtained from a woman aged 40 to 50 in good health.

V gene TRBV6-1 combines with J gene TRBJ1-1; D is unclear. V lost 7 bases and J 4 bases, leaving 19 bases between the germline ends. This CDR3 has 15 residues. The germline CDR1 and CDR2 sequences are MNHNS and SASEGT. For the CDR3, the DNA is TGTGCCAGCAACTTACGGGAGATAGGGAGCACTGAAGCTTTCTTT. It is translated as CASNLREIGSTEAFF.

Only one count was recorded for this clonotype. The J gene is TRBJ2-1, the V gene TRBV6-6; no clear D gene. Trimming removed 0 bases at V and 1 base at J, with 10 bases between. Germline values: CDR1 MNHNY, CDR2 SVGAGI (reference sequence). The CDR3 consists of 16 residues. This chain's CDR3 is CASSYSNPGSYNEQFF. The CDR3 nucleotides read TGTGCCAGCAGTTACTCGAACCCAGGATCCTACAATGAGCAGTTCTTC.

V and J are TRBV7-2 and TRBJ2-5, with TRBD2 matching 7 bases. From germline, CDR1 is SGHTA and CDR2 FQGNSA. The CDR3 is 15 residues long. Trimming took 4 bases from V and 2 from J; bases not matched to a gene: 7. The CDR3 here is CASSSPAGTQETQYF. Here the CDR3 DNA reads TGTGCCAGCAGCTCACCAGCGGGGACTCAAGAGACCCAGTACTTC.

The CDR3 region is CASSPLGQGDSYEQYF. The CDR3 bases are TGTGCCAGCAGCCCCCTTGGACAGGGGGATTCGTATGAGCAGTACTTC. The J gene is TRBJ2-5, the V gene TRBV3-1; 10 bases are shared with TRBD1. The CDR3 runs to 16 residues. With V trimmed by 4 bases and J by 11 bases, 16 bases remained unmatched. In germline, CDR1 is LGHDT, CDR2 YNNKEL (reference sequence).

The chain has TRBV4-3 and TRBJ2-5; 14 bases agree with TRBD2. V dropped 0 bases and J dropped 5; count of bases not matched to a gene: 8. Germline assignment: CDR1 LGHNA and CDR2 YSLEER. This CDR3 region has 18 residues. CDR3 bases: TGCGCCAGCAGCCAAGATCGGACTAGCGGGGGGTTTTACGAGACCCAGTACTTC. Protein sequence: CASSQDRTSGGFYETQYF.

The CDR3 DNA sequence: TGTGCCAGCAGTTACGAACTAGCGGGGGGCTCCTACGAGCAGTACTTC. It yields the protein CASSYELAGGSYEQYF. This chain uses TRBV6-6 with TRBJ2-7, with 12 bases that match TRBD2. V lost 2 bases, J lost 0 bases, and 2 bases stayed unmatched. CDR1 is MNHNY, CDR2 SVGAGI, per germline (reference sequence). The CDR3 sequence is 16 residues long.